This T cell receptor (beta chain) was sequenced in a study of cytomegalovirus exposure and HLA in healthy donors. Study-wide background: The 550 to 800 first-cohort repertoires and the 95 to 150 validation repertoires shared the same platform, a later analysis reported.

Notes on the study in general: First-cohort TCR clusters tended to co-occur in the approximately 110 validation repertoires, a later analysis found. Cytomegalovirus association was listed for about 170 TCR beta chains.

There are 15 residues in the CDR3. V was pared by 5 bases and J by 3 bases, with 16 bases between. Germline assignment: CDR1 MNHEY and CDR2 SMNVEV (reference sequence). With regard to this clone: The antigen remains undetermined.

Some clones are missing from TCRdb's copy, which holds only in-frame ones; the method was immunoSEQ multiplex PCR. Among 80,000 to 100,000 clones listed, over 75% were seen once. The specimen sequenced was PBMCs. The chain employs TRBV27 and TRBJ1-2; D is perhaps TRBD1 (5 bases). This clonotype was sampled from a man in his late teens or twenties in good health and CMV-seropositive. CDR3 nucleotides: TGTGCCAGCAGTCTCAATCCGACAGCCGACTATGGCTACACCTTC. It translates to CASSLNPTADYGYTF.